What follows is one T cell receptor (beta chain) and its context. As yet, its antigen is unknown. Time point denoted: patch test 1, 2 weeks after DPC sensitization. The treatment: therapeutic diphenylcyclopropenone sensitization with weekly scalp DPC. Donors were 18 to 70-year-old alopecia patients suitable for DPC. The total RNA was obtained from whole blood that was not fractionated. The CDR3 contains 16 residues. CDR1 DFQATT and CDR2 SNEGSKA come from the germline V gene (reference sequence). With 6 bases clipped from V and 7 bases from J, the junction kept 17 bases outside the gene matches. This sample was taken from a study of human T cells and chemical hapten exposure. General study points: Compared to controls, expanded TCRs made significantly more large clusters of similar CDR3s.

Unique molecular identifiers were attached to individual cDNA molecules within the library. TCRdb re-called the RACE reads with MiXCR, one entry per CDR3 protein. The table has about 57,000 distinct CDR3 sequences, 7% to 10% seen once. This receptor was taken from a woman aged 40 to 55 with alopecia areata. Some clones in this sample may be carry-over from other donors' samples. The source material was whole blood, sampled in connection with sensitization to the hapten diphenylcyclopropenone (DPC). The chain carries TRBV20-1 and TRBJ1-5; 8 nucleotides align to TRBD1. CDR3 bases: TGCAGTGCCGAATCACCGGACAGGGTTGGGTGGCAGCCCCAGCATTTT. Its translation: CSAESPDRVGWQPQHF.